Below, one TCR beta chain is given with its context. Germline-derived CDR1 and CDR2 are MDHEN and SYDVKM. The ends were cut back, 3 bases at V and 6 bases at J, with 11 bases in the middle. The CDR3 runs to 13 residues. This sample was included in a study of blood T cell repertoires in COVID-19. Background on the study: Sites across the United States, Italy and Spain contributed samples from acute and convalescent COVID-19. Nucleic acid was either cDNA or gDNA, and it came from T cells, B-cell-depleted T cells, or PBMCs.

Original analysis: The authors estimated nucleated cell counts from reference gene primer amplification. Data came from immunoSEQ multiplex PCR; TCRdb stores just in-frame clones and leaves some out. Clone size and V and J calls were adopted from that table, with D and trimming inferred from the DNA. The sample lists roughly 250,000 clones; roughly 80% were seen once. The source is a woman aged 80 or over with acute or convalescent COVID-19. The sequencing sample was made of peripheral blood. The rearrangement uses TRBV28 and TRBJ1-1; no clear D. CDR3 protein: CASSFRGRAEAFF. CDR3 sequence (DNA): TGTGCCAGCAGTTTTCGGGGTCGGGCTGAAGCTTTCTTT.